This TCR delta chain emerged from a study of Vδ1+ human thymocytes. The template was reverse-transcribed extracted RNA. Pooled V-gene forward primers with one constant-region reverse primer generated the CDR3 amplicons by multiplex PCR. TCRdb made new clone calls on the multiplex PCR reads using CATT. Among around 24,000 delta-chain clones, around 32% were seen once, and the ten largest hold 1.6%. Germline trimming cut 5 bases from V and 0 bases from J; bases unmatched to any gene: 17. The CDR3 extends over 19 amino acids. The germline CDR1 and CDR2 sequences are TSWWSYY and QGS. Sorted Vdelta1+ thymocytes were about 97% to 99.6% pure. This clone was detected a few times. Its antigen is still unknown. Study-wide results and limits: Highly polyclonal TRG and TRD repertoires with Gaussian CDR3 length distributions appeared in thymus. Thymic delta-chain repertoires held roughly 18% Vdelta2 sequences and few Vdelta3, despite high sort purity.

The sequenced material came from Vdelta1+ gamma-delta thymocytes from the thymus. As to subset: FACS-sorted CD3+ TCRalphabeta- TCRVdelta1+ TCRVdelta2- thymocytes. The TCR was taken from a boy under three years old who had congenital heart surgery. J is TRDJ1 and V is TRDV1, with 8 bases fitting TRDD3. CDR3 DNA: TGTGCTCTTGGGTCATACGGGCAGGGGATACACGGCTACACCGATAAACTCATCTTT. It yields the protein CALGSYGQGIHGYTDKLIF.